These 22 T cell receptor beta chains share one sample of origin, sequenced in a study of beta chain features in type 1 diabetes. Expressed TCRB transcripts were sequenced because the entire RNA isolate underwent reverse transcription. The assay was immunoSEQ multiplex PCR, and TCRdb's table has in-frame clones only and misses some. This table holds 600,000 to 650,000 clones, around 16% found once. The sequencing input was naive CD4+ T cells from blood. These receptors originate from a man between 18 and 29 years old in good health.

V is TRBV28 and J is TRBJ2-4; D call uncertain. Germline values: CDR1 MDHEN, CDR2 SYDVKM. With 2 bases removed from V and 1 base from J, the gap between germline ends came to 12 bases. The CDR3 is 16 residues long. This chain's CDR3 is CASSLTIAGAKNIQYF. CDR3 nucleotide sequence: TGTGCCAGCAGTTTAACAATCGCCGGGGCCAAAAACATTCAGTACTTC.

This clone was observed a handful of times. J is TRBJ2-5 and V is TRBV7-9, with a tentative D call TRBD1 (6 bases). The germline V and J ends were trimmed by 9 bases and 3 bases, with 17 bases remaining between them. CDR3 length: 14 residues. From germline, CDR1 is SEHNR and CDR2 FQNEAQ (reference sequence). The CDR3 DNA sequence: TGTGCCAGTAAATTATCGGGACACAAAGAGACCCAGTACTTC. It specifies CASKLSGHKETQYF.

This chain connects TRBV29-1 to TRBJ2-1, with TRBD1 as a possible D gene (5 bases). The V end lost 3 bases, the J end lost 5 bases, and 20 bases lay between the germline ends. In germline, CDR1 is SQVTM, CDR2 ANQGSEA. The CDR3 length is 16 residues. The CDR3 here is CSVDDGRQITNNEQFF. In DNA, the CDR3 is TGCAGCGTTGACGATGGAAGACAGATTACAAACAATGAGCAGTTCTTC.

On this clone itself: The sample contains more than one DNA sequence encoding this CDR3. CDR3 protein: CASSRDTDTQYF. The CDR3 nucleotides are TGTGCCAGCAGCAGGGACACAGATACGCAGTATTTT. This chain connects TRBV27 to TRBJ2-3; TRBD1 might be the D (5 bases). CDR1 MNHEY and CDR2 SMNVEV come from the germline V gene (reference sequence). The CDR3 loop spans 12 amino acids. Trimming removed 6 bases at V and 2 bases at J, with 6 bases between.

J is TRBJ2-7 and V is TRBV5-1, with 9 bases identical to TRBD1. Germline CDR1 and CDR2: SGHRS and YFSETQ. Trimming cost V 3 bases and J 3 bases; bases outside gene matches: 4. The CDR3 is made up of 14 amino acids. The CDR3 nucleotides read TGCGCCAGCAGCTCGGACAGGGGAAACTACGAGCAGTACTTC. Translating it yields CASSSDRGNYEQYF.

The genes are TRBV12-5 and TRBJ2-5; tentatively, D is TRBD1 or TRBD2 (5 bases each). V was pared by 8 bases and J by 4 bases, with 17 bases between. This CDR3 contains 14 residues. Germline CDR1 and CDR2: LGHNT and FRNRAP. In nucleotides, the CDR3 is TGTGCTAGTTCGAGAGGGTCCCAGGGAGAGACCCAGTACTTC. It codes for CASSRGSQGETQYF.

The J gene is TRBJ2-3, the V gene TRBV6-6; D is possibly TRBD2 (5 bases). Germline V lookup: CDR1 MNHNY, CDR2 SVGAGI (reference sequence). This CDR3 has 14 amino acids. Trimming pared 6 bases from V and 6 bases from J, leaving 16 bases between. In DNA form, the CDR3 reads TGTGCCAGCAGCCTAGCAGCGGCGACGGATACGCAGTATTTT. This translates into CASSLAAATDTQYF.

The chain combines TRBV21-1 with TRBJ2-3; TRBD2 is the table's D call and was not checked against the DNA. TRBV21-1 corresponds to a pseudogene. The CDR3 length is 17 residues. CDR3 coding DNA: TGTGCCAGCAGCCGGCGCGACAGTAGCGGGAGTACAGATACGCAGTATTTT. The encoded protein is CASSRRDSSGSTDTQYF.

This clone was detected a few times. The chain has TRBV18 and TRBJ2-3, with D maybe TRBD2 (6 bases). The CDR3 has 15 amino acids. Deletions cut 1 base from V and 3 bases from J, with 11 bases between. Germline CDR1 is KGHSH and CDR2 is LQKENI. The CDR3 region has the DNA TGTGCCAGCTCACCACAGTTGGGGGGAACAGATACGCAGTATTTT. Translating gives CASSPQLGGTDTQYF.

This clone was detected a few times. The V gene is TRBV18, the J gene TRBJ2-1; 7 nucleotides match TRBD1. V lost 8 bases, J lost 8 bases, and 12 bases stayed unmatched. This CDR3 region has 14 residues. CDR1 is KGHSH, CDR2 LQKENI, per germline. CDR3: CASHRGYLEHEQFF. CDR3 sequence (DNA): TGTGCCAGCCACAGGGGCTATCTAGAGCATGAGCAGTTCTTC.

The sample holds a few counts of this clone. The rearrangement uses TRBV4-1 and TRBJ1-4, with a possible D match to TRBD1 (5 bases). This CDR3 has 15 residues. Germline V gene lookup returns CDR1 MGHRA and CDR2 YSYEKL. V shed 4 bases and J shed 7 bases, with 16 bases lying between them. The CDR3 region is CASSPGGAGREKLFF. In DNA form, the CDR3 reads TGCGCCAGCAGCCCGGGAGGGGCAGGGCGTGAAAAACTGTTTTTT.

This clone was observed a handful of times. V usage is TRBV27 and J usage is TRBJ2-3; D perhaps matches TRBD2 (5 bases). V was cut by 5 bases and J by 3 bases, with 12 bases left in between. The CDR3 covers 14 residues. Germline V gives CDR1 MNHEY, CDR2 SMNVEV (reference sequence). The CDR3: CASSAPSGTDTQYF. The CDR3 DNA sequence: TGTGCCAGCAGTGCCCCCTCGGGGACAGATACGCAGTATTTT.

Remarks on this clone: Other DNA sequences in the sample encode the same CDR3. This chain connects TRBV4-3 to TRBJ1-5; weak D call: TRBD1 (5 bases). This CDR3 is built from 13 residues. Trimming cost V 0 bases and J 6 bases, with 6 bases left between them. The V gene's germline CDR1 is LGHNA and CDR2 YSLEER. DNA for the CDR3: TGCGCCAGCAGCCAAGAGGGGGGTCAGCCCCAGCATTTT. This sequence encodes CASSQEGGQPQHF.

The sample holds a few counts of this clone. The chain couples TRBV4-1 to TRBJ2-7; TRBD2 matches 8 bases. CDR1 and CDR2 from the germline V gene are MGHRA and YSYEKL. There are 15 residues in the CDR3. Trimming took 2 bases from V and 1 from J; bases not matched to a gene: 4. CDR3 DNA sequence: TGCGCCAGCAGCCAACCTTTAGCGGGGTCCTACGAGCAGTACTTC. It encodes CASSQPLAGSYEQYF.

This sequence joins TRBV7-2 and TRBJ1-1, with D hard to call. The V gene's germline CDR1 is SGHTA and CDR2 FQGNSA. This CDR3 is 13 amino acids long. V was pared by 4 bases and J by 0 bases, with 6 bases between. CDR3 in amino acids: CASSSELNTEAFF. Here the CDR3 DNA reads TGTGCCAGCAGCTCCGAGCTGAACACTGAAGCTTTCTTT.

The rearrangement uses TRBV5-1 and TRBJ2-7; 8 nucleotides line up with TRBD1. J was trimmed by 4 bases and V by 0 bases; bases with no gene match: 3. The CDR3 has 14 amino acids. Germline values: CDR1 SGHRS, CDR2 YFSETQ. This CDR3 is CASSLETGAYEQYF. The CDR3 nucleotides read TGCGCCAGCAGCTTGGAGACAGGGGCTTACGAGCAGTACTTC.

The CDR3 sequence: CASSLAGANSGANVLTF. DNA of the CDR3: TGTGCCAGCAGCTTGGCCGGGGCCAACTCTGGGGCCAACGTCCTGACTTTC. The chain uses TRBV5-6 and TRBJ2-6; possibly TRBD1 or TRBD2 for D (5 bases each). Germline loops: CDR1 SGHDT, CDR2 YYEEEE. The V end lost 0 bases, the J end lost 0 bases, and 10 bases lay between the germline ends. The CDR3 is 17 residues long.

In this sample, this clone turned up a few times. The chain employs TRBV12-5 and TRBJ1-3; D is unresolved. Germline values: CDR1 LGHNT, CDR2 FRNRAP. CDR3 length: 12 amino acids. With 8 bases removed from V and 0 bases from J, the gap between germline ends came to 5 bases. CDR3 in DNA: TGTGCTAGTAGCCCCTCTGGAAACACCATATATTTT. Translated, it gives CASSPSGNTIYF.

The chain links TRBV10-3 to TRBJ2-3; possibly TRBD2 for D (5 bases). Trimming stripped 8 bases from V and 0 bases from J, with 15 bases between. From germline, CDR1 is ENHRY and CDR2 SYGVKD. The CDR3 is 15 amino acids. This chain's CDR3 is CAIRPSSGSTDTQYF. As DNA, the CDR3 is TGTGCCATCCGCCCCTCAAGCGGAAGCACAGATACGCAGTATTTT.

In this sample, this clone turned up a few times. This rearrangement joins TRBV21-1 to TRBJ1-6; the table's D call, TRBD1, was not checked against the DNA. TRBV21-1 is a pseudogene segment. The CDR3 loop spans 16 amino acids. CDR3 DNA sequence: TGTGCCAGCAGCATATTACAGGGGGCGATCAATTCACCCCTCCACTTT. Its translation is CASSILQGAINSPLHF.

The V call is TRBV30, the J call TRBJ2-1; D may match TRBD1 or TRBD2 (5 bases each). The CDR3 spans 14 residues. Germline V gene sequence: CDR1 GTSNPN, CDR2 SVGIG (reference sequence). Trimming took 3 bases from V and 7 from J, leaving 16 bases between them. Written as DNA, the CDR3 is TGTGCCTGGAGCCGGGACGGTGTTCGAAATGAGCAGTTCTTC. This translates into CAWSRDGVRNEQFF.

The V and J genes are TRBV23-1 and TRBJ2-3, with D possibly matching TRBD1 (7 bases). TRBV23-1 is noted as an ORF with a role that remains uncertain. CDR3 length: 15 residues. V lost 4 bases and J 3 bases, leaving 14 bases between the germline ends. Here the CDR3 DNA reads TGCGCCAGCAGTCCGGAGGGGGCGGTGACAGATACGCAGTATTTT. This encodes CASSPEGAVTDTQYF.